This passage covers 14 T cell receptor beta chains from one sample sequenced in a study of T cells in Graves' hyperthyroidism and ophthalmopathy. TCR beta CDR3 regions were amplified from RNA transcripts. Using the HTBI primer set, a first-round RT-PCR was run on the TCR CDR3. TCRdb processed the multiplex PCR reads anew with MiXCR; each CDR3 protein has one entry. Among 700,000 to 950,000 distinct CDR3 sequences listed, 30% to 40% were seen once. The sample was blood. These receptors were taken from a woman aged 40-49 years with Graves' hyperthyroidism.

This clonotype was seen a handful of times. The V and J genes are TRBV6-5 and TRBJ1-4; 8 nucleotides line up with TRBD1. With V trimmed by 5 bases and J by 7 bases, 18 bases remained unmatched. The CDR3 covers 18 residues. Germline CDR1 MNHEY, CDR2 SVGAGI. CDR3 protein: CASSRLRQGRWNREKLFF. The CDR3 DNA sequence: TGTGCCAGCAGTCGACTACGACAGGGGAGATGGAATCGTGAAAAACTGTTTTTT.

Ten or more counts support this clonotype. This sequence joins TRBV20-1 and TRBJ1-5, with D possibly being TRBD1 (6 bases). The V gene's germline CDR1 is DFQATT and CDR2 SNEGSKA (reference sequence). This CDR3 has 15 residues. Trimming took off 3 bases at V and 3 bases at J, with 15 bases between the two ends. CDR3 sequence: CSASPGDLYNQPQHF. CDR3 nucleotides: TGCAGTGCTAGTCCAGGGGACTTATACAATCAGCCCCAGCATTTT.

This clonotype occurred a few times. The chain joins TRBV20-1 to TRBJ1-5, with 7 nucleotides matching TRBD1. V lost 6 bases and J lost 7; bases outside the gene matches: 9. Germline CDR1 is DFQATT and CDR2 is SNEGSKA (reference sequence). The CDR3 is 13 residues long. CDR3 loop: CSAPTGEGQPQHF. CDR3 sequence (DNA): TGCAGTGCGCCAACAGGGGAGGGGCAGCCCCAGCATTTT.

This clonotype came up a few times. The rearrangement links TRBV5-4 to TRBJ2-7; TRBD1 aligns across 12 bases. The CDR3 runs 16 residues. Looked up from germline, CDR1 is SGHNT and CDR2 is YYREEE (reference sequence). V dropped 4 bases and J dropped 3; count of bases not matched to a gene: 8. The DNA of the CDR3 is TGTGCCAGCAGCGGGACAGGGGGCTTGAGTCACTACGAGCAGTACTTC. Translation gives CASSGTGGLSHYEQYF. Looking up the rest from reference TRBV5-4 and TRBJ2-7 gives the full variable domain: ETGVTQSPTHLIKTRGQQVTLRCSSQSGHNTVSWYQQALGQGPQFIFQYYREEENGRGNFPPRFSGLQFPNYSSELNVNALELDDSALYLCASSGTGGLSHYEQYFGPGTRLTVT.

There are many counts of this clonotype. The J gene is TRBJ2-5, the V gene TRBV25-1; TRBD1 matches 9 bases. CDR3 length equals 12 residues. V shed 7 bases and J 7 bases; nucleotides not matched to a gene: 4. Germline values: CDR1 MGHDK, CDR2 SYGVNS. CDR3 sequence reads: CASNRGLGTQYF. In DNA, the CDR3 is TGTGCCAGCAACAGGGGGCTAGGGACCCAGTACTTC.

This clonotype has a count of ten or more. The rearrangement links TRBV19 to TRBJ1-2; no firm D call. The germline gives CDR1 LNHDA, CDR2 SQIVND (reference sequence). The CDR3 totals 13 residues. The germline V and J ends were trimmed by 5 bases and 5 bases, with 12 bases remaining between them. The CDR3 region is CASSDSTLYGYTF. In DNA form, the CDR3 reads TGTGCCAGTAGTGATTCCACGTTGTATGGCTACACCTTC.

This clonotype was detected ten times or more. V and J are TRBV10-1 and TRBJ1-4; 8 bases fit TRBD1. The CDR3 totals 15 residues. The germline gives CDR1 WNHNN, CDR2 SYGVQD (reference sequence). Trimming cost V 4 bases and J 0 bases; bases outside gene matches: 1. This CDR3 reads CASSAGQATNEKLFF. For the CDR3, the DNA is TGCGCCAGCAGTGCGGGACAGGCAACTAATGAAAAACTGTTTTTT.

The genes are TRBV24-1 and TRBJ2-7; maybe TRBD1 (6 bases). V was pared by 2 bases and J by 1 base, with 8 bases between. CDR1 and CDR2 from the germline V gene are KGHDR and SFDVKD. The CDR3 has 14 residues. The CDR3 reads CATSDSDSSYEQYF. In nucleotides, the CDR3 is TGTGCCACCAGTGATTCGGACAGTTCCTACGAGCAGTACTTC.

The chain has TRBV11-2 and TRBJ1-1, with TRBD1 matching over 7 bases. V lost 3 bases and J lost 6; bases outside the gene matches: 10. CDR1 and CDR2 from the germline V gene are SGHAT and FQNNGV. The CDR3 consists of 15 residues. The CDR3 reads CASSFDGTVVSEAFF. The CDR3 region has the DNA TGTGCCAGCAGCTTCGACGGGACAGTGGTCTCTGAAGCTTTCTTT.

This clonotype was seen more than once but under ten times. This chain uses TRBV4-3 with TRBJ1-2, with D possibly TRBD1 on 5 matching bases. This CDR3 is built from 14 residues. The ends were cut back, 1 base at V and 2 bases at J, with 8 bases in the middle. Germline V gene sequence: CDR1 LGHNA, CDR2 YSLEER. The CDR3 DNA reads as TGCGCCAGCAGCCAAGGACAGAGGAACTATGGCTACACCTTC. Protein: CASSQGQRNYGYTF.

This clonotype was counted a few times. The gene calls are TRBV9 and TRBJ2-7, with D possibly matching TRBD2 (6 bases). CDR3 length equals 14 residues. The germline V gene has CDR1 SGDLS and CDR2 YYNGEE. V lost 4 bases and J 4 bases, leaving 15 bases between the germline ends. This CDR3 reads CASSPPSGEYEQYF. The CDR3 DNA follows: TGTGCCAGCAGCCCCCCGTCGGGGGAGTACGAGCAGTACTTC.

The chain links TRBV27 to TRBJ1-6; TRBD1 matches 7 bases. CDR1 and CDR2 (germline): MNHEY, SMNVEV (reference sequence). V dropped 4 bases and J dropped 4; count of bases not matched to a gene: 1. CDR3 length: 14 amino acids. The CDR3 bases are TGTGCCAGCAGTTCCAGGGGGTATAATTCACCCCTCCACTTT. As protein: CASSSRGYNSPLHF.

This clonotype was observed a few times. The J gene is TRBJ1-5, the V gene TRBV6-5; D is uncertain. V was cut by 0 bases and J by 0 bases, with 12 bases left in between. Germline V gives CDR1 MNHEY, CDR2 SVGAGI. This CDR3 spans 17 amino acids. The CDR3 sequence: CASSYSWQPYSNQPQHF. CDR3 DNA: TGTGCCAGCAGTTACTCGTGGCAGCCCTATAGCAATCAGCCCCAGCATTTT.

Note on this clonotype: An end of the junction differs from the germline gene, which may be a read error. The gene calls are TRBV6-6 and TRBJ1-5, with 10 bases identical to TRBD1. The germline V gene has CDR1 MNHNY and CDR2 SVGAGI (reference sequence). This CDR3 is 17 amino acids long. The CDR3: CASSVSRDRGSNQPQRF. The CDR3, as DNA: TGTGCCAGCAGCGTCTCGCGGGACAGGGGTAGCAATCAGCCCCAGCGTTTT.